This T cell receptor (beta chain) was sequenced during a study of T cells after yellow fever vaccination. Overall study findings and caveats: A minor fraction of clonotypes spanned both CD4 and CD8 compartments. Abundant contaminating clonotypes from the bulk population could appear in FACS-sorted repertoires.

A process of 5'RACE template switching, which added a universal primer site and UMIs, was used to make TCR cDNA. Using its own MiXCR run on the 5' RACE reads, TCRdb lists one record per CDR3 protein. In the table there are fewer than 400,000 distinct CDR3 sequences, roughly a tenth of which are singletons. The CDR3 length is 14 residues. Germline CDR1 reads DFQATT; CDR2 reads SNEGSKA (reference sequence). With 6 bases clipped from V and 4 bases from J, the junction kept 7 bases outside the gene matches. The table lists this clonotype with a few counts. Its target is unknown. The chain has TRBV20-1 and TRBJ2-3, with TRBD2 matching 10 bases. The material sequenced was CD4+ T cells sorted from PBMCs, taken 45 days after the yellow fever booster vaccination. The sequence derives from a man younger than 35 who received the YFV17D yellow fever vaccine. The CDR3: CSAPPAGGADTQYF. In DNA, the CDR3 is TGCAGTGCCCCCCCAGCGGGGGGGGCAGATACGCAGTATTTT.